The 27 T cell receptor beta chains in this list originate from one sample, sequenced in a study of PD-1 blockade in classical Hodgkin lymphoma. Each patient relapsed following autologous stem cell transplantation, and prior brentuximab vedotin exposure differed. Repertoires were generated with immunoSEQ multiplex PCR, while TCRdb's copy carries only in-frame clones and drops some. Seen here are about 90,000 clones, roughly 89% observed once, and the top ten hold around 10%. Material: peripheral blood mononuclear cells (PBMCs), obtained before the second cycle of nivolumab. The source is a human donor with classical Hodgkin lymphoma.

This sequence joins TRBV6-5 and TRBJ1-5; D might be TRBD1 (6 bases). V gave up 5 bases and J gave up 10 bases, with 15 bases separating them. The CDR3 loop spans 13 amino acids. Germline V lookup: CDR1 MNHEY, CDR2 SVGAGI. The CDR3 DNA follows: TGTGCCAGCAGTACCCAGGGAGGGGGACCCCAGCATTTT. It specifies CASSTQGGGPQHF.

The gene calls are TRBV28 and TRBJ2-7, with D uncertain. This CDR3 spans 14 amino acids. CDR1 is MDHEN, CDR2 SYDVKM, per germline. Trimming took off 4 bases at V and 1 base at J, with 11 bases between the two ends. The CDR3 spells CASSYSGDSYEQYF. Written as DNA, the CDR3 is TGTGCCAGCAGTTATAGTGGGGATTCCTACGAGCAGTACTTC.

V and J are TRBV5-4 and TRBJ2-5, with 7 bases identical to TRBD2. The germline gives CDR1 SGHNT, CDR2 YYREEE (reference sequence). Trimming removed 4 bases from V and 5 bases from J; junction bases left unmatched: 8. The CDR3 spans 14 residues. CDR3 residues: CASSQGLVTETQYF. The CDR3 coding sequence is TGTGCCAGCAGCCAAGGACTAGTAACTGAGACCCAGTACTTC.

The chain employs TRBV6-1 and TRBJ2-7; D ambiguous. V was cut by 10 bases and J by 7 bases, with 17 bases left in between. Germline assignment: CDR1 MNHNS and CDR2 SASEGT. There are 12 residues in the CDR3. The CDR3 DNA reads TGTGCCACTACGAGTATTTCTCTTGAGCAGTACTTC. Translated: CATTSISLEQYF.

The chain is built from TRBV13 and TRBJ1-6; D is unclear. V lost 0 bases and J lost 0, with 15 bases in between. CDR1 is PRHDT and CDR2 is FYEKMQ in the germline V gene (reference sequence). This CDR3 has 19 amino acids. In DNA, the CDR3 is TGTGCCAGCAGCTTAGGCCAAAGTTGGGAAAGCTCCTATAATTCACCCCTCCACTTT. Its protein is CASSLGQSWESSYNSPLHF.

This clone was found once. The junction does not match germline at one end; this may be a read error. The genes are TRBV5-4 and TRBJ2-5; 9 bases line up with TRBD2. This CDR3 region has 16 residues. CDR1 is SGHNT, CDR2 YYREEE, per germline (reference sequence). In DNA, the CDR3 is TGTGCCAGCAGCTTTCGGGTAGCGGGAGTCGGAGAGGCCCAGTACTTC. Amino acids: CASSFRVAGVGEAQYF.

Many counts were recorded for this clone. The chain employs TRBV6-1 and TRBJ1-1; D might be TRBD1 (5 bases). The CDR3 sequence is 12 residues long. Germline CDR1 reads MNHNS; CDR2 reads SASEGT. With 6 bases removed from V and 6 bases from J, the gap between germline ends came to 11 bases. The CDR3 DNA sequence: TGTGCCAGCAGCGCAGGGAAGTCTGAAGCTTTCTTT. Protein: CASSAGKSEAFF.

In this sample, this clone turned up a few times. The chain has TRBV6-5 and TRBJ2-5, with 7 bases lining up with TRBD2. The CDR3 runs to 13 residues. The germline CDR1 and CDR2 sequences are MNHEY and SVGAGI. V lost 2 bases and J lost 4; bases outside the gene matches: 1. CDR3 region: CASSYASGETQYF. The DNA of the CDR3 is TGTGCCAGCAGTTACGCTAGCGGAGAGACCCAGTACTTC.

The chain joins TRBV7-2 to TRBJ2-5, with 11 bases identical to TRBD2. V was pared by 5 bases and J by 6 bases, with 20 bases of the junction left unmatched. CDR3 length: 19 residues. Germline loops: CDR1 SGHTA, CDR2 FQGNSA. CDR3 sequence (DNA): TGTGCCAGCAGCCCAGTAGCCGGGACTAGCGGCCTGGGGTCGAAGACCCAGTACTTC. Translation: CASSPVAGTSGLGSKTQYF.

The genes are TRBV2 and TRBJ2-1; 7 bases are a match to TRBD1. The CDR3 is 14 amino acids. CDR1 and CDR2 (germline): SNHLY, FYNNEI. The junction had 7 bases not matched to a gene; V was cut back by 5 bases and J by 6 bases. The CDR3 is CASSRDSSINEQFF. The CDR3 nucleotides read TGTGCCAGCAGTCGGGACAGTAGTATCAATGAGCAGTTCTTC.

The chain employs TRBV19 and TRBJ1-5, with a possible D match to TRBD1 (6 bases). The germline gives CDR1 LNHDA, CDR2 SQIVND (reference sequence). Between the trimmed V and J ends, which lost 6 bases and 2 bases, there was a span of 14 bases. The CDR3 length is 15 residues. The DNA of the CDR3 is TGTGCCAGTAGCGCGATGACAGGCGGCAATCAGCCCCAGCATTTT. Its protein product is CASSAMTGGNQPQHF.

The gene calls are TRBV30 and TRBJ2-7; weak D call: TRBD2 (6 bases). Germline V gene sequence: CDR1 GTSNPN, CDR2 SVGIG (reference sequence). CDR3 length equals 13 residues. The V end lost 6 bases, the J end lost 6 bases, and 18 bases lay between the germline ends. CDR3: CACLRGAGTEQYF. Written as DNA, the CDR3 is TGTGCCTGTCTTCGAGGGGCGGGGACCGAGCAGTACTTC.

The rearrangement uses TRBV27 and TRBJ2-1; D tentatively fits TRBD1 or TRBD2 (6 bases each). CDR1 and CDR2 from the germline V gene are MNHEY and SMNVEV (reference sequence). Trimming cost V 4 bases and J 9 bases, with 19 bases left between them. The CDR3 runs to 15 residues. CDR3 in DNA: TGTGCCAGCAGTTCAGGGGACTCGGATGCGGCTGAGCAGTTCTTC. It yields the protein CASSSGDSDAAEQFF.

The chain employs TRBV5-6 and TRBJ2-7; 11 bases line up with TRBD1. The CDR3 is 14 amino acids. V was clipped by 4 bases and J by 3 bases; unmatched bases: 3. Looked up from germline, CDR1 is SGHDT and CDR2 is YYEEEE. CDR3 bases: TGTGCCAGCAGCAGGGACAGGGGGATCTACGAGCAGTACTTC. It codes for CASSRDRGIYEQYF. Complete variable domain (other parts from reference TRBV5-6 and TRBJ2-7): DAGVTQSPTHLIKTRGQQVTLRCSPKSGHDTVSWYQQALGQGPQFIFQYYEEEERQRGNFPDRFSGHQFPNYSSELNVNALLLGDSALYLCASSRDRGIYEQYFGPGTRLTVT.

The chain links TRBV6-1 to TRBJ2-1; D assignment may be TRBD1 or TRBD2 (5 bases each). V was shortened by 5 bases and J by 8 bases, with 16 bases between the two germline ends. The CDR3 is made up of 14 amino acids. Germline CDR1 MNHNS, CDR2 SASEGT. This chain's CDR3 is CASSTQGIGDEQFF. The CDR3 bases are TGTGCCAGCAGTACGCAGGGTATCGGGGATGAGCAGTTCTTC.

The chain combines TRBV5-1 with TRBJ1-1, with 9 nucleotides matching TRBD1. Germline trimming cut 4 bases from V and 0 bases from J; bases unmatched to any gene: 13. Germline V gives CDR1 SGHRS, CDR2 YFSETQ. This CDR3 comprises 18 residues. The DNA of the CDR3 is TGCGCCAGCAGCGCGGACAGGGGCCCCATATCCATGAACACTGAAGCTTTCTTT. This codes for CASSADRGPISMNTEAFF. The full variable domain, rest sourced from reference TRBV5-1 and TRBJ1-1, is KAGVTQTPRYLIKTRGQQVTLSCSPISGHRSVSWYQQTPGQGLQFLFEYFSETQRNKGNFPGRFSGRQFSNSRSEMNVSTLELGDSALYLCASSADRGPISMNTEAFFGQGTRLTVV.

The rearrangement links TRBV9 to TRBJ2-3; D uncertain. CDR1 and CDR2 (germline): SGDLS, YYNGEE. V was trimmed by 0 bases and J by 4 bases, leaving 15 bases between them. CDR3 length: 16 residues. This CDR3 reads CASSVGRAPFADTQYF. The CDR3 DNA is TGTGCCAGCAGCGTAGGTAGGGCCCCCTTCGCAGATACGCAGTATTTT.

This chain uses TRBV2 with TRBJ2-3, with TRBD1 as a possible D gene (6 bases). The germline V gene has CDR1 SNHLY and CDR2 FYNNEI. This CDR3 has 13 amino acids. V was pared by 6 bases and J by 0 bases, with 7 bases between. CDR3 in amino acids: CASSGQSTDTQYF. CDR3 DNA sequence: TGTGCCAGCAGCGGACAGAGCACAGATACGCAGTATTTT.

The genes are TRBV6-6 and TRBJ1-2, with TRBD1 as a possible D gene (6 bases). V gave up 6 bases and J gave up 4 bases, with 15 bases separating them. CDR1 MNHNY and CDR2 SVGAGI come from the germline V gene (reference sequence). This CDR3 is built from 14 residues. CDR3 amino acids: CASRPVDSIYGYTF. CDR3 coding DNA: TGTGCCAGCAGGCCCGTGGACAGCATCTATGGCTACACCTTC.

This chain uses TRBV28 with TRBJ2-5; a weak D match, TRBD1 (6 bases). Germline CDR1 and CDR2: MDHEN and SYDVKM. This CDR3 is built from 16 residues. V lost 5 bases and J 0 bases, leaving 16 bases between the germline ends. This chain's CDR3 is CASSNTLDSNQETQYF. The CDR3 DNA follows: TGTGCCAGCAGTAACACCCTGGACAGTAACCAAGAGACCCAGTACTTC.

The J gene is TRBJ2-1, the V gene TRBV10-3; TRBD2 agrees at 9 bases. The germline gives CDR1 ENHRY, CDR2 SYGVKD. V lost 3 bases, J lost 6 bases, and 9 bases stayed unmatched. There are 16 residues in the CDR3. CDR3 protein: CAISETGTSPANEQFF. The CDR3 DNA sequence: TGTGCCATCAGTGAAACCGGGACTAGCCCTGCCAATGAGCAGTTCTTC.

CDR3 DNA sequence: TGTGCCAGCAGTCTCGGGACAGGGGGCTACAATGAGCAGTTCTTC. Translated: CASSLGTGGYNEQFF. The chain links TRBV27 to TRBJ2-1; TRBD1 aligns across 11 bases. The V gene end was trimmed by 5 bases and the J gene end by 3 bases; junction bases not matched to a gene: 3. The CDR3 runs 15 residues. CDR1 and CDR2 (germline): MNHEY, SMNVEV (reference sequence).

The chain employs TRBV19 and TRBJ2-1, with 7 bases aligning to TRBD2. Germline CDR1 LNHDA, CDR2 SQIVND (reference sequence). The V segment lost 2 bases and the J segment 10 bases; nucleotides outside the gene matches: 14. This CDR3 spans 16 amino acids. The CDR3 sequence is CASSIYAGVPIGEQFF. The CDR3 region has the DNA TGTGCCAGTAGTATATATGCGGGGGTCCCTATTGGGGAGCAGTTCTTC.

CDR3 amino acids: CASSTTGATEKLFF. The DNA of the CDR3 is TGTGCCAGCAGTACTACAGGGGCTACTGAAAAACTGTTTTTT. The rearrangement uses TRBV9 and TRBJ1-4; TRBD1 matches 7 bases. The CDR3 has 14 amino acids. V lost 5 bases and J lost 7; bases outside the gene matches: 8. Germline CDR1 reads SGDLS; CDR2 reads YYNGEE.

This chain joins TRBV4-1 and TRBJ2-7, with 8 bases identical to TRBD2. Germline CDR1 and CDR2: MGHRA and YSYEKL. V gave up 2 bases and J gave up 2 bases; unmatched junction bases: 2. The CDR3 is 14 amino acids. The CDR3 loop reads CASSQLAGTYEQYF. For the CDR3, the DNA is TGCGCCAGCAGCCAATTAGCGGGAACCTACGAGCAGTACTTC.

The chain joins TRBV10-2 to TRBJ2-5; tentatively, D is TRBD1 (6 bases). Germline CDR1 and CDR2: WSHSY and SAAADI. Trimming removed 8 bases at V and 3 bases at J, with 10 bases between. This CDR3 is 12 amino acids long. CDR3 DNA sequence: TGCGCCAGCGCCTGGACAGAAGAGACCCAGTACTTC. This translates into CASAWTEETQYF.

J is TRBJ1-6 and V is TRBV18; D is perhaps TRBD1 (5 bases). Per germline, CDR1 KGHSH and CDR2 LQKENI. Deletions cut 2 bases from V and 9 bases from J, with 23 bases between. The CDR3 loop spans 18 amino acids. The CDR3: CASSPFQRDSSPLSPLHF. CDR3 DNA: TGTGCCAGCTCACCATTTCAGCGCGACAGTTCGCCCCTTTCACCCCTCCACTTT.